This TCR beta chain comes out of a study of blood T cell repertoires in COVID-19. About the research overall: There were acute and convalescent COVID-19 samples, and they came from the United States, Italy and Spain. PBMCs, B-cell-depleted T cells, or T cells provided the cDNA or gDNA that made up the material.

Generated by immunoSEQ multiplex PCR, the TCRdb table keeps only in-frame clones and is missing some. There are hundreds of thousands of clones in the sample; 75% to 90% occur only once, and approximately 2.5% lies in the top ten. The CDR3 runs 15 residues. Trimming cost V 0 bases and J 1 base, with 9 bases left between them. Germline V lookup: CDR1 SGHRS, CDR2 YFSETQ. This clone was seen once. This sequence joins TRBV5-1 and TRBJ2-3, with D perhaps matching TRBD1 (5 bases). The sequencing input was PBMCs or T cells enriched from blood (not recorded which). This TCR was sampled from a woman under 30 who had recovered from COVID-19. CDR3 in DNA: TGCGCCAGCAGCTTGGAGGGGTTTGGCACAGATACGCAGTATTTT. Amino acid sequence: CASSLEGFGTDTQYF. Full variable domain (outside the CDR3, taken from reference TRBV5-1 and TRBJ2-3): KAGVTQTPRYLIKTRGQQVTLSCSPISGHRSVSWYQQTPGQGLQFLFEYFSETQRNKGNFPGRFSGRQFSNSRSEMNVSTLELGDSALYLCASSLEGFGTDTQYFGPGTRLTVL.